This TCR beta chain came from a study of T cell repertoires in cytomegalovirus infection. Study-wide results and limits: Predominance within the ex vivo response was attributable to HLA-C-restricted CMV-specific TCR beta clonotypes.

TCRdb fed the reads into MiXCR, producing one record per CDR3 protein. The sample contains around 100,000 distinct CDR3 sequences, around 30% of which appear only once. About this clonotype itself: The antigen is undetermined.

The specimen was CD8+ T cells from cultured PBMCs, collected from culture after CMV antigen stimulation. The receptor was derived from a human donor in good health (CMV status not recorded). Some clones in this sample may be carry-over from other donors' samples.

DNA for the CDR3: TGTGCCAGCAGCTTAGGGCAGGCCGGCACGAACACTGAAGCTTTCTTT. It encodes CASSLGQAGTNTEAFF. V and J are TRBV13 and TRBJ1-1, with unresolved D. The germline V gene encodes CDR1 PRHDT and CDR2 FYEKMQ (reference sequence). V was clipped by 0 bases and J by 1 base, with 12 bases between them. CDR3 length equals 16 residues.